This is a list of T cell receptor beta chains from one sample in a study of blood T cell repertoires in COVID-19. The data were produced by immunoSEQ multiplex PCR, yet TCRdb's version contains in-frame clones alone and is incomplete. The data show around 250,000 clones, around 93% seen once. Sequenced sample: PBMCs or T cells enriched from blood (not recorded which). The receptors were sampled from a human donor in a cohort exposed to, infected with or recovered from COVID-19 (not recorded which). The donor label of this sample is uncertain. CDR3s include the opening cysteine and the closing phenylalanine or tryptophan. The D gene is left open where the match is weak. The size entry is marked missing in some rows and otherwise reads once, few, many or a size class.

v_call: TRBV6-6
d_call: -
clone_size: -
j_call: TRBJ1-1
cdr3_nt: TGTGCCAGCAGTTATACAGTAAACACTGAAGCTTTCTTT
cdr3_aa: CASSYTVNTEAFF

v_call: TRBV10-2
d_call: -
clone_size: -
j_call: TRBJ2-3
cdr3_nt: TGCGCCAGCAGTGAAGAGGGCCGCGTTCACGATACGCAGTATTTT
cdr3_aa: CASSEEGRVHDTQYF

v_call: TRBV5-5
d_call: -
clone_size: once
j_call: TRBJ2-3
cdr3_nt: TGTGCCAGCAGCTTGGAAGCCTACACAGATACGCAGTATTTT
cdr3_aa: CASSLEAYTDTQYF

v_call: TRBV30
d_call: TRBD1
clone_size: -
j_call: TRBJ1-1
cdr3_nt: TGTGCCTGGAGTGTTGGACAGGGAAACACTGAAGCTTTCTTT
cdr3_aa: CAWSVGQGNTEAFF

v_call: TRBV25-1
d_call: -
clone_size: few
j_call: TRBJ1-2
cdr3_nt: TGTGCCAGCAGTGGGATGGCCGGCACGGGGGGCTACACCTTC
cdr3_aa: CASSGMAGTGGYTF

v_call: TRBV4-1
d_call: TRBD2
clone_size: -
j_call: TRBJ2-3
cdr3_nt: TGCGCCAGCAGCCAAGACACCGGCGGGGGGCGGGCAGATACGCAGTATTTT
cdr3_aa: CASSQDTGGGRADTQYF

v_call: TRBV14
d_call: -
clone_size: -
j_call: TRBJ2-7
cdr3_nt: TGTGCCAGCAGCCTGGGACTGTATTACGAGCAGTACTTC
cdr3_aa: CASSLGLYYEQYF

v_call: TRBV19
d_call: -
clone_size: once
j_call: TRBJ1-5
cdr3_nt: TGTGCCAGTAGTTTAAACAGGGATAGCAATCAGCCCCAGCATTTT
cdr3_aa: CASSLNRDSNQPQHF

v_call: TRBV4-2
d_call: -
clone_size: -
j_call: TRBJ1-2
cdr3_nt: TGTGCCAGCAGCCAAGCATCCCCCGGAGTGGGCTACACCTTC
cdr3_aa: CASSQASPGVGYTF

v_call: TRBV21-1
d_call: -
clone_size: -
j_call: TRBJ2-1
cdr3_nt: TGTGCCAGCAGCAAAGCATTCCACAGGTACGGAAACGGGGGGGCTGATGAGCAGTTCTTC
cdr3_aa: CASSKAFHRYGNGGADEQFF

v_call: TRBV18
d_call: TRBD2
clone_size: -
j_call: TRBJ2-1
cdr3_nt: TGTGCCAGCTCACCACCTCGCGGGGGGGAAGGTCCCTCCTACAATGAGCAGTTCTTC
cdr3_aa: CASSPPRGGEGPSYNEQFF

v_call: TRBV4-3
d_call: -
clone_size: -
j_call: TRBJ2-6
cdr3_nt: TGCGCCAGCAGCCCGAGAGCTGGGGCCAACGTCCTGACTTTC
cdr3_aa: CASSPRAGANVLTF

v_call: TRBV11-2
d_call: TRBD2
clone_size: -
j_call: TRBJ2-7
cdr3_nt: TGTGCCAGCAGCCCGAGGGATAGCGGGGTGGGCTACGAGCAGTACTTC
cdr3_aa: CASSPRDSGVGYEQYF

v_call: TRBV10-2
d_call: -
clone_size: -
j_call: TRBJ2-3
cdr3_nt: TGCGCCAGCGTCGTGTCCCGGGGAGCAGATACGCAGTATTTT
cdr3_aa: CASVVSRGADTQYF

v_call: TRBV4-3
d_call: -
clone_size: -
j_call: TRBJ1-3
cdr3_nt: TGCGCCAGCAGCCAAGAAGGAGGGATTGGAAGCACCATATATTTT
cdr3_aa: CASSQEGGIGSTIYF

v_call: TRBV6-2/TRBV6-3
d_call: -
clone_size: -
j_call: TRBJ2-7
cdr3_nt: TGTGCCAGCAGTTACAAAGGGGCCGAGCAGTACTTC
cdr3_aa: CASSYKGAEQYF

v_call: TRBV18
d_call: TRBD1
clone_size: -
j_call: TRBJ1-4
cdr3_nt: TGTGCCAGCTCCCGGGGACAGACAACTAATGAAAAACTGTTTTTT
cdr3_aa: CASSRGQTTNEKLFF

v_call: TRBV6-5
d_call: TRBD2
clone_size: -
j_call: TRBJ2-7
cdr3_nt: TGTGCCAGCAGTTCCGGGACTAGCGGCGAGCAGTACTTC
cdr3_aa: CASSSGTSGEQYF

v_call: TRBV4-1
d_call: -
clone_size: -
j_call: TRBJ2-1
cdr3_nt: TGCGCCAGCAGCCCGATACAGGAAACCGAGCAGTTCTTC
cdr3_aa: CASSPIQETEQFF

v_call: TRBV4-2
d_call: -
clone_size: -
j_call: TRBJ1-1
cdr3_nt: TGTGCCAGCAGCCAAGGCCCGGGGGGCGCTGTTGCTGAAGCTTTCTTT
cdr3_aa: CASSQGPGGAVAEAFF